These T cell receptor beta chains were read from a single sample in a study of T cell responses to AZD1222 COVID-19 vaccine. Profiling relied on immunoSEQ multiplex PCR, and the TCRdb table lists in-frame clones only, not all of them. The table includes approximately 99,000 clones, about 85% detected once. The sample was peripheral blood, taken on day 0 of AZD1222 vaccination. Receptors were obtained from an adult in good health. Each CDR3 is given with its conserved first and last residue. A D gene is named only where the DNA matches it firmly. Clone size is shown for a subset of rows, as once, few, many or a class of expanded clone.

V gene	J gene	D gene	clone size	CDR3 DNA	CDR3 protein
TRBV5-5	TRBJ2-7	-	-	TGTGCCAGCAGCTTTGGCCTCAGGGGGGTCTACGAGCAGTACTTC	CASSFGLRGVYEQYF
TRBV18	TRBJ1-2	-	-	TGTGCCAGCTCACCTCTGGACGGATATGGGTATGGCTACACCTTC	CASSPLDGYGYGYTF
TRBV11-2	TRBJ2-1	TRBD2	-	TGTGCCAGCAGCCCAAGACTAGCGGGGGCCCCCGGGAATGAGCAGTTCTTC	CASSPRLAGAPGNEQFF
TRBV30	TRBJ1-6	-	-	TGTGCCTGGACGGGAGGGAACAATTCACCCCTCCACTTT	CAWTGGNNSPLHF
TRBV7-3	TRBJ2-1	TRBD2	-	TGTGCCAGCAGCCAGCCCCTAGCGGGGGTAGGGGAGCAGTTCTTC	CASSQPLAGVGEQFF
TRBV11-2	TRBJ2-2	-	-	TGTGCCAGCAGCTTGGGGTTTCGTGGGGAGAACACCGGGGAGCTGTTTTTT	CASSLGFRGENTGELFF
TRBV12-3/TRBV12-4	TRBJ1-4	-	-	TGTGCCAGCACCCCGCCGCGGGGGGAAAAACTGTTTTTT	CASTPPRGEKLFF
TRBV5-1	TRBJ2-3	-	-	TGTGCCAGCAGCTTGGTGGTGGATACGCAGTATTTT	CASSLVVDTQYF
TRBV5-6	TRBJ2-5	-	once	TGTGCCAGCAGCTTGGTCCCAGGGGCACAACAAGAGACCCAGTACTTC	CASSLVPGAQQETQYF
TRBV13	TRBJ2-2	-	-	TGTGCCAGCAGGGCTGACACCGCCGCGAACACCGGGGAGCTGTTTTTT	CASRADTAANTGELFF
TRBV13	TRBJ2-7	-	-	TGTGCCAGCAGCTTAGCACAACGACCGTACGAGCAGTACTTC	CASSLAQRPYEQYF
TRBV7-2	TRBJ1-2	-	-	TGTGCCAGCAGCCTGCCCCGCAGGTCTAACTATGGCTACACCTTC	CASSLPRRSNYGYTF
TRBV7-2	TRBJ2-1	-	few	TGTGCCAGCAGCTCAACCCCCCCTAATGAGCAGTTCTTC	CASSSTPPNEQFF
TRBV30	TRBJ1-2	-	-	TGTGCCTGGAGTTCAAGGACCCGATATGGAGGCTACACCTTC	CAWSSRTRYGGYTF
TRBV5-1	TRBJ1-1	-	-	TGCGCCAGCAGCTTGGTATCAATGAACACTGAAGCTTTCTTT	CASSLVSMNTEAFF
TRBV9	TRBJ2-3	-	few	TGTGCCAGCAGCGTAGCTCCCGGCCTCACTAGCACAGATACGCAGTATTTT	CASSVAPGLTSTDTQYF
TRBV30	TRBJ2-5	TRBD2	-	TGTGCCTGGAGTAGCGGGACTAGCGGAGAAGAGACCCAGTACTTC	CAWSSGTSGEETQYF
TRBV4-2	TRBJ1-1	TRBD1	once	TGTGCCAGCAGCCAGGTGACAGGGCCTCTGGAAGCTTTCTTT	CASSQVTGPLEAFF
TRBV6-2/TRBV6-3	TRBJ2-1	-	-	TGTGCCAGCAGCTCCCGAGGGGGGGTTGCCTACAATGAGCAGTTCTTC	CASSSRGGVAYNEQFF
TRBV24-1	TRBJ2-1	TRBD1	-	TGTGCCACCAGTGGTGGACAGGAGACTCCTCGCTCCTACAATGAGCAGTTCTTC	CATSGGQETPRSYNEQFF
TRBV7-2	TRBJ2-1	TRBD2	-	TGTGGGGCGGGGGGAGAGTTCTTC	CGAGGEFF
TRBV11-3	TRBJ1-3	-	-	TGTGCCAGCGAATCCGGGACGCCGTTCGGGTCTGGAAACACCATATATTTT	CASESGTPFGSGNTIYF
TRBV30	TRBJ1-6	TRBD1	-	TGTGCCTGGAGTGCTAAACAGGGGTCCTATAATTCACCCCTCCACTTT	CAWSAKQGSYNSPLHF
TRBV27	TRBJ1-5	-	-	TGTGCCAGCAGTTTAATAGCCGGGAGCCAGCCCCAGCATTTT	CASSLIAGSQPQHF
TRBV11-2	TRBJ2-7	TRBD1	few	TGTGCCAGCAGCTACGAGGACAGGCCAATCTACGAGCAGTACTTC	CASSYEDRPIYEQYF
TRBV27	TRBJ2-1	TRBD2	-	TGTGCCAGCACCCTATATTCGTCCGTACTAGCGACCAACAATGAGCAGTTCTTC	CASTLYSSVLATNNEQFF
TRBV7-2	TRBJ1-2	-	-	TGTGCCAGCAGCTTCAGAACAGGGAATCCTTTGTCTAACTATGGCTACACCTTC	CASSFRTGNPLSNYGYTF
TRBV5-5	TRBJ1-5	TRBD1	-	TGTGCCAGCAGCCATAATACAGGGGACAATCAGCCCCAGCATTTT	CASSHNTGDNQPQHF
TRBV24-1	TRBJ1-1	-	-	TGTGCCACCAGTGATTTGATGAACACTGAAGCTTTCTTT	CATSDLMNTEAFF
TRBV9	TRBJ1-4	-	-	TGTGCCAGCAGCGTAGGGGCAGGGGAGGATGAAAAACTGTTTTTT	CASSVGAGEDEKLFF
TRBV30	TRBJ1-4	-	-	TGTGCCTGGGACCCGGGCCCTCCGAACGAAAAACTGTTTTTT	CAWDPGPPNEKLFF
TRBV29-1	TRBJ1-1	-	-	TGCAGCGTTGGCGGTTGGGGGTTGGGGGCTTTCTTT	CSVGGWGLGAFF
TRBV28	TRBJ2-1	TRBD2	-	TGTGCCAGCAGTCCTGGACTAGCGGTAGAGCAGTTCTTC	CASSPGLAVEQFF
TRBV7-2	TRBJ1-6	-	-	TGTGCCAGCAGCTTTTTGGGACGGGATAATTCACCCCTCCACTTT	CASSFLGRDNSPLHF
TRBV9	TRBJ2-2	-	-	TGTGCCAGCAGCGTAGTAGGATCGGGGGCGCACACCGGGGAGCTGTTTTTT	CASSVVGSGAHTGELFF
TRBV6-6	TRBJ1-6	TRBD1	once	TGTGCCAGCAGTCCCGGACAGGGAAGGTCCTATAATTCACCCCTCCACTTT	CASSPGQGRSYNSPLHF
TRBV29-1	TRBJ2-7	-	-	TGCAGCTACCTCAGGGACGACGAGCAGTACTTC	CSYLRDDEQYF
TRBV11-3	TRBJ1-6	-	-	TGTGCCAGCAGCGAAAGGGAATTGAATTCACCCCTCCACTTT	CASSERELNSPLHF
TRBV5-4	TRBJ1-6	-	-	TGTGCCAGCAGCTCCCGGGACCTAAATAATTCACCCCTCCACTTT	CASSSRDLNNSPLHF
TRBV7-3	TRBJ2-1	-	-	TGTGCCAGCAGCTTCCGGGACGGATACAATGAGCAGTTCTTC	CASSFRDGYNEQFF
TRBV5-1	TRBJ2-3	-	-	TGCGCCAGCAGCTTGATGCAGGGGAGCACAGATACGCAGTATTTT	CASSLMQGSTDTQYF
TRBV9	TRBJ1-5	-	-	TGTGCCAGCAGCACGGGGAATAGCAATCAGCCCCAGCATTTT	CASSTGNSNQPQHF
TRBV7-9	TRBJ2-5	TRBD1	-	TGTGCCAGCAGCTTGCCGGGACAGGGCCAAGAGACCCAGTACTTC	CASSLPGQGQETQYF
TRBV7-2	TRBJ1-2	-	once	TGTGCCAGCAGCTTAAGAGGCGAGTCATCCGGCTACACCTTC	CASSLRGESSGYTF
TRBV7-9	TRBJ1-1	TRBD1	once	TGTGCCAGCAGCTTAGAAGGGGGCTTGAACACTGAAGCTTTCTTT	CASSLEGGLNTEAFF
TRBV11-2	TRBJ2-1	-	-	TGTGCCAGCAGCCCTATGCCAGGGGTGGCGGCCTACAATGAGCAGTTCTTC	CASSPMPGVAAYNEQFF
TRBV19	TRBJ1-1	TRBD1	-	TGTGCCAGTAGTCGCAACAGGGACAGTGATCCAAACACTGAAGCTTTCTTT	CASSRNRDSDPNTEAFF